This T cell receptor (beta chain) appears in the sequencing data of a study of T cell repertoires in cytomegalovirus infection. About the research overall: Matching HLA type, along with CMV infection, was indicated by public TCR beta signatures. Broader study findings: It was HLA-C-restricted CMV-specific TCR beta clonotypes that dominated the response ex vivo.

TCRdb re-analysed the reads in MiXCR, keeping a single row per CDR3 protein. The repertoire holds 560,000 or so distinct CDR3 sequences, with about 15% as singletons. To note about this clonotype: The antigen is undetermined.

V was cut by 6 bases and J by 9 bases, with 14 bases left in between. Germline CDR1 reads GTSNPN; CDR2 reads SVGIG (reference sequence). This CDR3 spans 11 amino acids. The chain recombines TRBV30 with TRBJ2-5; D is possibly TRBD1 or TRBD2 (5 bases each). Sample: CD8+ T cells from PBMCs. The sequence was obtained from a human donor in good health (CMV status not recorded). Some clones in this sample may be carry-over from other donors' samples. CDR3 nucleotides: TGTGCCTGCAGAAGAGGGGCGGCCCAGTACTTC. This gives the protein CACRRGAAQYF.